The sequence of this T cell receptor (beta chain) was determined in a study of T cell changes during pregnancy in multiple sclerosis. The repertoire was sequenced with immunoSEQ multiplex PCR; TCRdb's copy has only in-frame clones and lacks some. This table holds more than 25,000 clones, around 92% found once. V was pared by 1 base and J by 1 base, with 6 bases of the junction left unmatched. The CDR3 spans 17 residues. Germline V lookup: CDR1 SGHDT, CDR2 YYEEEE. The rearrangement links TRBV5-6 to TRBJ2-5; TRBD2 matches at 11 bases. This TCR came from a female donor in good health, enrolled as a control in a pregnancy study. The specimen comprised peripheral blood, sampled in the first trimester of pregnancy. This CDR3 reads CASSLKPSGRFQETQYF. The CDR3 DNA follows: TGTGCCAGCAGCTTGAAGCCTAGCGGGAGGTTCCAAGAGACCCAGTACTTC.